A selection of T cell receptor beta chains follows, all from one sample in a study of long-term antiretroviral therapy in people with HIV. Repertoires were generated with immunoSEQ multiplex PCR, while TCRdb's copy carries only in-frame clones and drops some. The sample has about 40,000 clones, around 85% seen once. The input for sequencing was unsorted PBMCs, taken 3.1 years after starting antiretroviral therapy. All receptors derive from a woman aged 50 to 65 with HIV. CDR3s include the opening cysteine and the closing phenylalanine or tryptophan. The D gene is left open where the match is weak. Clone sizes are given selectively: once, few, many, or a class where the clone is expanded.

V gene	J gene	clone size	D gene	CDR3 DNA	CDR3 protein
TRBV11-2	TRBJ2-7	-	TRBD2	TGTGCCAGCAGCTTAGATAGCGGGGGGACATCCACCTACGAGCAGTACTTC	CASSLDSGGTSTYEQYF
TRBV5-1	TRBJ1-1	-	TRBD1	TGCGCCAGCAGTCGGGACAGGCTGAACACTGAAGCTTTCTTT	CASSRDRLNTEAFF
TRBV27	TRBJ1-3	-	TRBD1	TGTGCCAGCAGTTTGAGGTGGCAGGGGGTGGGAAACACCATATATTTT	CASSLRWQGVGNTIYF
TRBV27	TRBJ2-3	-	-	TGTGCCAGCAGCAACCGGGGGGCTAGCACAGATACGCAGTATTTT	CASSNRGASTDTQYF
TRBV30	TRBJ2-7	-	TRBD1	TGTGCCTGGATCGGTGACAGGGGGAACTACGAGCAGTACTTC	CAWIGDRGNYEQYF
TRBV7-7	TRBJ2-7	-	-	TGTGCTAGCAGCCCTCTACAGGGTTCCTACGAGCAGTACTTC	CASSPLQGSYEQYF
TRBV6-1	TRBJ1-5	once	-	TGTGCCAGCAGTGTCTTTATTCTGGGGAATCAGCCCCAGCATTTT	CASSVFILGNQPQHF
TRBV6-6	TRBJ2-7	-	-	TGTGCCAGCAGTTACTCCCTAGGCAGCTCCTACGAGCAGTACTTC	CASSYSLGSSYEQYF
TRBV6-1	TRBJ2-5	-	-	TGTGCCAGCAGTGAAGAGACCCAGTACTTC	CASSEETQYF
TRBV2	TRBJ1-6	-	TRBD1	TGTGCCAGCAGAGAAAAACAGGGGATGGGATCACCCCTCCACTTT	CASREKQGMGSPLHF
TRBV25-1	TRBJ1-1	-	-	TGTGCCAGCAGTGAATATACTGGGAAAGCTTTCTTT	CASSEYTGKAFF
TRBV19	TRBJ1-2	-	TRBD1	TGTGCCAGTGGAGGGGGCAGAGGTGGCTACACCTTC	CASGGGRGGYTF
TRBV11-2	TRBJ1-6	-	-	TGTGCCAGCAGCTTAACAGGTAGTCGATATAATTCACCCCTCCACTTT	CASSLTGSRYNSPLHF
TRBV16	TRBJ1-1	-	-	TGTGCCAGCAGCCAATCTGGGAACACTGAAGCTTTCTTT	CASSQSGNTEAFF
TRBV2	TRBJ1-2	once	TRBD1	TGTGCCAGCAGCATATCGGGACAGGGGTTTGGCTACACCTTC	CASSISGQGFGYTF
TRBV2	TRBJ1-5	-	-	TGTGCCAGCAGGGGCTCGCGCAATCAGCCCCAGCATTTT	CASRGSRNQPQHF
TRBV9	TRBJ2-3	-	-	TGTGCCAGCAGCTCTCGGGGTACAGGGCCCCCAGATACGCAGTATTTT	CASSSRGTGPPDTQYF
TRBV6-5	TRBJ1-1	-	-	TGTGCCAGCAGTACCTTGGGACGGGTCGGTACTGAAGCTTTCTTT	CASSTLGRVGTEAFF
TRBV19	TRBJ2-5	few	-	TGTGCCAGTGGGACACAGGGAGTTAAAGAGACCCAGTACTTC	CASGTQGVKETQYF
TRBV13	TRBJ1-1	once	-	TGTGCCAGCAGCTTAGTGAGGAACACTGAAGCTTTCTTT	CASSLVRNTEAFF
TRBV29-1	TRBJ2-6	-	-	TGCAGCAAATCCTGGGCCAACGTCCTGACTTTC	CSKSWANVLTF
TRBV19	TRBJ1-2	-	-	TGTGCCAGTAGTATAACGGGCTTGGGGGGCCTGGCTGGCTACACCTTC	CASSITGLGGLAGYTF
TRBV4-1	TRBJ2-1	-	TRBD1	TGCGCCAGCAGCCAGATCCAACAGGGGTATGAGCAGTTCTTC	CASSQIQQGYEQFF
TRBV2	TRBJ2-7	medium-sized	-	TGTGCCAGCATTTCTGGCAGCTCCTACGAGCAGTACTTC	CASISGSSYEQYF
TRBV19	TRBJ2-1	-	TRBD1	TGTGCCAGTAGTATAGAGGGACAGGCATACAATGAGCAGTTCTTC	CASSIEGQAYNEQFF
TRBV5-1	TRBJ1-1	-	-	TGCGCCAGCACCTCCTCCTCGGGGATGAACACTGAAGCTTTCTTT	CASTSSSGMNTEAFF
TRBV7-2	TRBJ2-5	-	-	TGTGCCAGCAGATCGGCGACCCGGACGGAAGAGACCCAGTACTTC	CASRSATRTEETQYF
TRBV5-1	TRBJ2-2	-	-	TGCGCCAGCAGCTTGGAGGCGGGGACCAACACCGGGGAGCTGTTTTTT	CASSLEAGTNTGELFF
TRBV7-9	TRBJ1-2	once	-	TGTGCCAGCAGCTTAGCGGGAGGGACTAACTATGGCTACACCTTC	CASSLAGGTNYGYTF
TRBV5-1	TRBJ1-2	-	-	TGCGCCAGCAGCTCTACAGGGACTTATAACTATGGCTACACCTTC	CASSSTGTYNYGYTF
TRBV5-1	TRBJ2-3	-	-	TGCGCCAGCAGCTTGGTGGGAAAGCGAACAGATACGCAGTATTTT	CASSLVGKRTDTQYF
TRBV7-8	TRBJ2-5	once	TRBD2	TGTGCCAGCAGCTTAGGGGCTAGCGGGGGGGCAGAAGAGACCCAGTACTTC	CASSLGASGGAEETQYF
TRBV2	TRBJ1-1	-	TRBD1	TGTGCCAGCAGTCCCCAGGGGGGGAACACTGAAGCTTTCTTT	CASSPQGGNTEAFF
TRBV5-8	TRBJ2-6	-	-	TGTGCCAGCAGACGGAGGGGATCTGGGGCCAACGTCCTGACTTTC	CASRRRGSGANVLTF
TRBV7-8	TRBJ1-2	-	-	TGTGCCAGCAGCTCCCTTTGGGATGGCTACACCTTC	CASSSLWDGYTF
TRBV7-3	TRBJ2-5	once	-	TGTGCCAGCAGCCTCACTGGGGGGTCCCAAGAGACCCAGTACTTC	CASSLTGGSQETQYF
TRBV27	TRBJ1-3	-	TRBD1	TGTGCCAGCAGAACCACCGCCAGGGGGCTGGTTGGAGTTGGAAACACCATATATTTT	CASRTTARGLVGVGNTIYF
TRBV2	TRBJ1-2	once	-	TGTGCCAGCAGTGCCCCTCCGGTCTATGGCTACACCTTC	CASSAPPVYGYTF
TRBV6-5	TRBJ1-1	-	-	TGTGCCAGCAGCCCGTTAACAGGTAACACTGAAGCTTTCTTT	CASSPLTGNTEAFF
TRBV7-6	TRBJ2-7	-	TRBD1	TGTGCCAGCAGCGCCCGGACAGGGGCCCACCGCGAGCAGTACTTC	CASSARTGAHREQYF
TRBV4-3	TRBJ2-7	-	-	TGCGCCAGCAGCCAAGATGCCAGGGCTGCCTACGAGCAGTACTTC	CASSQDARAAYEQYF
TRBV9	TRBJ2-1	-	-	TGTGCCAGCAGCGTAGCTCCCGCCGGGGATGAGCAGTTCTTC	CASSVAPAGDEQFF
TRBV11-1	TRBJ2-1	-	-	TGTGCCAGCAGCCATCCCGGTAATGAGCAGTTCTTC	CASSHPGNEQFF
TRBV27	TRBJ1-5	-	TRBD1	TGTGCCAGCAGTTTATACAGGGGGGATCAGCCCCAGCATTTT	CASSLYRGDQPQHF
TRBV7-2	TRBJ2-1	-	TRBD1	TGTGCCAGCAGCCAATCCGGGACAGGGGTCAATGAGCAGTTCTTC	CASSQSGTGVNEQFF
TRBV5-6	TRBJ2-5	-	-	TGTGCCAGCAGCTTTTTTGTTGGGGGACGGTACCAAGAGACCCAGTACTTC	CASSFFVGGRYQETQYF
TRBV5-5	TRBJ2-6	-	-	TGTGCCAGCAGTTATGGACAGACTATCTCTGGGGCCAACGTCCTGACTTTC	CASSYGQTISGANVLTF
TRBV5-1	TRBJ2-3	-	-	TGCGCCAGCACCCTGAACAGGGATTACGAGCCAGGGCAGTATTTT	CASTLNRDYEPGQYF
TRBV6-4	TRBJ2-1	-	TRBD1	TGTGCCAGCAGTGAAGGGGGCAATTACAATGAGCAGTTCTTC	CASSEGGNYNEQFF
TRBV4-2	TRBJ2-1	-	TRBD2	TGTGCCAGCAGCCAGGGAGAGACTAGCGGGGGGTACAATGAGCAGTTCTTC	CASSQGETSGGYNEQFF
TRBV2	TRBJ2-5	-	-	TGTGCCAGCAGTGAAGGACCGGGACGCCTTGCGACCCAGTACTTC	CASSEGPGRLATQYF
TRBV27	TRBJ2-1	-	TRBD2	TGTGCCAGCAGTGGACTAGCGGGGGGGGTCGGGCAGTTCTTC	CASSGLAGGVGQFF